This entry lists 23 T cell receptor beta chains sequenced from one sample in a study of spatial heterogeneity in lung cancer. Specified time point: sample taken at primary tumor resection. The authors sequenced whole RNA from tumor, nontumor lung or frozen PBMC without sorting. One entry per CDR3 protein results from TCRdb running MiXCR on the 5' RACE reads. This table holds around 24,000 distinct CDR3 sequences, about 13% found once. The material sequenced was PBMCs, taken at surgery. The origin of the receptors is a female donor with early-stage non-small cell lung cancer.

This clonotype showed up many times. At one end the junction does not follow the germline gene, possibly because of a read error. This rearrangement joins TRBV25-1 to TRBJ2-1; D call uncertain. Germline values: CDR1 MGHDK, CDR2 SYGVNS. The length of the CDR3 is 18 residues. This CDR3 reads CASSEGVADQSSYNEQFF. The CDR3 nucleotides are TGTGCCAGCAGTGAAGGGGTGGCGGACCAAAGCTCCTACAACGAGCAGTTCTTC.

This clonotype was counted between two and nine times. With a much larger clone just one base away, this may be a read error. The chain uses TRBV7-2 and TRBJ2-3; TRBD1 matches at 9 bases. The CDR3 totals 17 residues. Germline trimming cut 3 bases from V and 2 bases from J; bases unmatched to any gene: 9. The germline gives CDR1 SGHTA, CDR2 FQGNSA. DNA of the CDR3: TGTGCCAGCAGCTTGATAGCCGGGACAGGGCTCACAGATACGCAGTATTTT. It encodes CASSLIAGTGLTDTQYF.

The chain links TRBV7-9 to TRBJ1-2; no definite D call. This CDR3 is 14 amino acids long. Trimming removed 1 base from V and 4 bases from J, with 10 bases in between. Germline lookup yields CDR1 SEHNR and CDR2 FQNEAQ (reference sequence). As DNA, the CDR3 is TGTGCCAGCAGCTTAGGGCAGGCGATCTATGGCTACACCTTC. It specifies CASSLGQAIYGYTF.

This clonotype appeared many times. The chain uses TRBV14 and TRBJ2-1; perhaps TRBD1 as D (6 bases). The CDR3 sequence is 13 residues long. Per the germline V gene, CDR1 is SGHDN and CDR2 is FVKESK. V lost 4 bases to trimming and J lost 9 bases, with 13 bases between them. CDR3 amino acids: CASSRQGRGEQFF. The CDR3 nucleotides read TGTGCCAGCAGCCGCCAGGGGCGAGGTGAGCAGTTCTTC.

Comment on this clonotype: Since a much larger clone is just one base distant, this may be a read error. The rearrangement links TRBV7-3 to TRBJ1-5; D is unclear. From germline, CDR1 is SGHTA and CDR2 FQGTGA. CDR3 length: 13 residues. DNA of the CDR3: TGTGTCAGCAGCTCCGGGCTCAATCAGCCCCAGCATTTT. It yields the protein CVSSSGLNQPQHF. The variable domain in full, completed from reference TRBV7-3 and TRBJ1-5, reads GAGVSQTPSNKVTEKGKYVELRCDPISGHTALYWYRQSLGQGPEFLIYFQGTGAADDSGLPNDRFFAVRPEGSVSTLKIQRTERGDSAVYLCVSSSGLNQPQHFGDGTRLSIL.

This clonotype was seen repeatedly, ten times or more. V and J are TRBV12-3 or TRBV12-4 and TRBJ2-3; D may be TRBD1 (6 bases). Trimming pared 7 bases from V and 1 base from J, leaving 15 bases between. The CDR3 spans 15 residues. The CDR3 sequence is CASNLGAAGTDTQYF. For the CDR3, the DNA is TGTGCCAGCAACCTGGGGGCCGCCGGCACAGATACGCAGTATTTT.

This clonotype was detected a few times. The CDR3 loop reads CASSSSSGSTDTQYF. Here the CDR3 DNA reads TGTGCCAGCAGCTCCTCTAGCGGTAGCACAGATACGCAGTATTTT. The V gene is TRBV7-3, the J gene TRBJ2-3, with 7 bases that match TRBD2. CDR3 length equals 15 residues. Trimming took 4 bases from V and 0 from J; bases not matched to a gene: 4. Germline assignment: CDR1 SGHTA and CDR2 FQGTGA.

This clonotype has just a few counts. This chain uses TRBV6-5 with TRBJ1-4; 8 nucleotides line up with TRBD1. Germline CDR1 MNHEY, CDR2 SVGAGI. CDR3 length equals 13 residues. V lost 7 bases, J lost 5 bases, and 3 bases stayed unmatched. This CDR3 is CASTRTGNEKLFF. The CDR3 bases are TGTGCCAGCACCAGGACAGGGAATGAAAAACTGTTTTTT.

The J gene is TRBJ2-1, the V gene TRBV20-1; possibly TRBD2 for D (6 bases). CDR3 length: 15 residues. Germline-derived CDR1 and CDR2 are DFQATT and SNEGSKA (reference sequence). V was trimmed by 0 bases and J by 2 bases, leaving 11 bases between them. CDR3 amino acids: CSARDQEGTYNEQFF. CDR3 coding DNA: TGCAGTGCTAGAGATCAGGAGGGGACCTACAATGAGCAGTTCTTC.

There are many counts of this clonotype. The chain carries TRBV6-2 or TRBV6-3 and TRBJ2-7; the match to TRBD2 covers 11 bases. CDR1 MNHEY and CDR2 SVGEGT come from the germline V gene. After removal of 6 bases from V and 0 bases from J, the junction contained 13 bases not matched to a gene. The CDR3 has 18 residues. The CDR3 nucleotides read TGTGCCAGCAGCCCACCTCCGGGACTAGCGGAATACTCCTACGAGCAGTACTTC. Translating it yields CASSPPPGLAEYSYEQYF.

Details on this clonotype: A read error may be the cause here, since a much bigger clone is one base away. The V gene is TRBV5-6, the J gene TRBJ2-1; the match to TRBD1 covers 7 bases. The CDR3 contains 15 residues. Germline lookup yields CDR1 SGHDT and CDR2 YYEEEE. The CDR3 DNA follows: TGTCCCAGCAGCCAGACAGGGAGCTCCTACAATGAGCAGTTCTTC. It is translated as CPSSQTGSSYNEQFF.

This clonotype was seen only once. Possible read error: a much larger clone is one base away. The V and J genes are TRBV7-9 and TRBJ2-5; D is unresolved. Germline assignment: CDR1 SEHNR and CDR2 FQNEAQ (reference sequence). The V end was cut by 1 base, the J end by 7 bases, with 4 bases between. This CDR3 is built from 11 residues. The CDR3 DNA follows: TGTGCCAGCAGCTTAGTTGCGACCCAGTACTTC. Amino acid sequence: CASSLVATQYF.

The chain carries TRBV6-5 and TRBJ2-3; D may be TRBD2 (5 bases). The CDR3 runs 16 residues. The ends were cut back, 0 bases at V and 4 bases at J, with 14 bases in the middle. Per germline, CDR1 MNHEY and CDR2 SVGAGI. The CDR3 reads CASSYSLAVGADTQYF. The CDR3 DNA reads as TGTGCCAGCAGTTACTCTCTAGCAGTCGGTGCAGATACGCAGTATTTT.

The J gene is TRBJ2-5, the V gene TRBV27, with a tentative D call TRBD1 (6 bases). The V end lost 2 bases, the J end lost 5 bases, and 18 bases lay between the germline ends. There are 16 residues in the CDR3. CDR1 and CDR2 (germline): MNHEY, SMNVEV (reference sequence). The CDR3 here is CASSLGGAGRPETQYF. In DNA, the CDR3 is TGTGCCAGCAGTTTAGGGGGCGCGGGTCGACCTGAGACCCAGTACTTC.

This clonotype was seen many times. The rearrangement links TRBV18 to TRBJ2-7; no reliable D call. Trimming cost V 1 base and J 5 bases, with 15 bases left between them. Looked up from germline, CDR1 is KGHSH and CDR2 is LQKENI. The CDR3 extends over 15 amino acids. For the CDR3, the DNA is TGTGCCAGCTCACCACATTCCGAAGTGGACGACGAGCAGTACGTC. Translated, it gives CASSPHSEVDDEQYV.

This clonotype appeared many times. The chain has TRBV5-4 and TRBJ1-6; D unresolved. Germline CDR1 reads SGHNT; CDR2 reads YYREEE (reference sequence). CDR3 size: 15 residues. V gave up 0 bases and J gave up 4 bases, with 8 bases separating them. CDR3 sequence (DNA): TGTGCCAGCAGCTTGGGGACGGCGTATAATTCACCCCTCCACTTT. Translating gives CASSLGTAYNSPLHF.

This clonotype was seen many times. The V and J genes are TRBV7-2 and TRBJ2-1; 12 bases match TRBD2. CDR1 SGHTA and CDR2 FQGNSA come from the germline V gene. The CDR3 spans 15 residues. Losses at the gene ends were 5 bases for V and 11 bases for J; bases not matched to a gene: 10. CDR3 sequence: CASSQGLAGGEKQFF. In DNA, the CDR3 is TGTGCCAGCAGCCAGGGGCTAGCGGGGGGGGAGAAGCAGTTCTTC.

This clonotype was seen at least ten times. The V gene is TRBV11-1, the J gene TRBJ2-5; tentative D call: TRBD2 (6 bases). Germline CDR1 reads SGHAT; CDR2 reads FQDESV (reference sequence). This CDR3 contains 15 residues. Trimming cost V 4 bases and J 2 bases, with 14 bases left between them. The DNA of the CDR3 is TGTGCCAGCAGCTCCCGGGGAGGACGGCAAGAGACCCAGTACTTC. Protein: CASSSRGGRQETQYF. Using reference TRBV11-1 and TRBJ2-5 for the parts outside the CDR3, the full variable domain is EAEVAQSPRYKITEKSQAVAFWCDPISGHATLYWYRQILGQGPELLVQFQDESVVDDSQLPKDRFSAERLKGVDSTLKIQPAELGDSAMYLCASSSRGGRQETQYFGPGTRLLVL.

This clonotype was counted at least ten times. The gene calls are TRBV18 and TRBJ2-7; no reliable D call. V lost 8 bases to trimming and J lost 1 base, with 12 bases between them. The CDR3 covers 13 residues. Germline CDR1 reads KGHSH; CDR2 reads LQKENI. CDR3 DNA sequence: TGTGCCAGCACCCCGGGTAGATCCTACGAGCAGTACTTC. Protein sequence: CASTPGRSYEQYF. Using reference TRBV18 and TRBJ2-7 for the parts outside the CDR3, the full variable domain is NAGVMQNPRHLVRRRGQEARLRCSPMKGHSHVYWYRQLPEEGLKFMVYLQKENIIDESGMPKERFSAEFPKEGPSILRIQQVVRGDSAAYFCASTPGRSYEQYFGPGTRLTVT.

This clonotype is categorized as medium-sized. The V gene is TRBV12-3 or TRBV12-4, the J gene TRBJ1-2; D might be TRBD1 (5 bases). There are 11 residues in the CDR3. V was clipped by 5 bases and J by 8 bases, with 9 bases between them. Written as DNA, the CDR3 is TGTGCCAGCAGTGGACCAGGGGGCTACACCTTC. It yields the protein CASSGPGGYTF.

This clonotype was observed a handful of times. In DNA form, the CDR3 reads TGTGCCAGCAGCTTAGGGTCACAGGGTAGAATCTACAATGAGCAGTTCTTC. This encodes CASSLGSQGRIYNEQFF. The V and J genes are TRBV7-9 and TRBJ2-1; perhaps TRBD1 as D (6 bases). The V gene's germline CDR1 is SEHNR and CDR2 FQNEAQ (reference sequence). V dropped 1 base and J dropped 3 bases, with 16 bases sitting between them. This CDR3 is 17 amino acids long.

The table lists this clonotype with many counts. The CDR3 nucleotides are TGTGCCAGTAGTCAGACCGGGGGCCAAGAGACCCAGTACTTC. This gives the protein CASSQTGGQETQYF. The genes are TRBV19 and TRBJ2-5; D is possibly TRBD2 (6 bases). The ends were cut back, 5 bases at V and 1 base at J, with 11 bases in the middle. The CDR3 consists of 14 residues. Germline V CDR1 and CDR2: LNHDA, SQIVND (reference sequence). The variable domain in full, completed from reference TRBV19 and TRBJ2-5, reads DGGITQSPKYLFRKEGQNVTLSCEQNLNHDAMYWYRQDPGQGLRLIYYSQIVNDFQKGDIAEGYSVSREKKESFPLTVTSAQKNPTAFYLCASSQTGGQETQYFGPGTRLLVL.

There are many counts of this clonotype. The chain carries TRBV20-1 and TRBJ1-3; TRBD1 aligns across 10 bases. The CDR3 runs 16 residues. CDR1 is DFQATT and CDR2 is SNEGSKA in the germline V gene (reference sequence). V lost 5 bases and J lost 0; bases outside the gene matches: 7. The CDR3 region has the DNA TGCAGTGCTCCCCGACAGGGGGCCTACTCTGGAAACACCATATATTTT. It yields the protein CSAPRQGAYSGNTIYF.